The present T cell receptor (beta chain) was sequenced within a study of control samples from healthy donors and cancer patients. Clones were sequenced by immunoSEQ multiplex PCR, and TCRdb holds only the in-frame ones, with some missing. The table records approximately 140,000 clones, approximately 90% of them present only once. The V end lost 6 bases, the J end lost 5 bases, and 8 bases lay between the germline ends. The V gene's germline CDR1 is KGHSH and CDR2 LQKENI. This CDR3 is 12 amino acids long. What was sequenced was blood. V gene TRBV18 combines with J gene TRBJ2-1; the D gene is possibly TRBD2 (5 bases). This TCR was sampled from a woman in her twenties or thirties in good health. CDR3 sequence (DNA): TGTGCCAGCTCGGAAGCGGACAATGAGCAGTTCTTC. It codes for CASSEADNEQFF. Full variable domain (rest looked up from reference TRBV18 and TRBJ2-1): NAGVMQNPRHLVRRRGQEARLRCSPMKGHSHVYWYRQLPEEGLKFMVYLQKENIIDESGMPKERFSAEFPKEGPSILRIQQVVRGDSAAYFCASSEADNEQFFGPGTRLTVL.